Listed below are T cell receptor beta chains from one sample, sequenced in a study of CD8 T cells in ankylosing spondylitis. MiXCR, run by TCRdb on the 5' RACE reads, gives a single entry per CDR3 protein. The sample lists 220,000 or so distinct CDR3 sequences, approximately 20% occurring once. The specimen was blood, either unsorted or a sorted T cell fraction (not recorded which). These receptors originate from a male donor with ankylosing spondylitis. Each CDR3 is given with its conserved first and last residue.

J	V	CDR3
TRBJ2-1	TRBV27	CASSYIRLAPYNEQFF
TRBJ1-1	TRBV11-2	CDSSPLTGLNTEAFF
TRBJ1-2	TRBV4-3	CASSQDRTGNYGYTF
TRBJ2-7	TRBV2	CASSEWVYEQYF
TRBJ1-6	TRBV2	CASSDRELYNSPLHF
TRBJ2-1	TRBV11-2	CASSFQQGSYNEQFF
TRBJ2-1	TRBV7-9	CASRQAPLGEQFF
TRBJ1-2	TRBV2	CARDDPSIGGYTF
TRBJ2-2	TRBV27	CASSPLAGTNTGELFF
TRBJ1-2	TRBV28	CASSSPGGAYGYTF
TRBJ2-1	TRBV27	CASSIGAWGNNEQFF
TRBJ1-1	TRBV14	CASSYRGSTEAFF
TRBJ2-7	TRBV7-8	CASSPADTSYEQYF
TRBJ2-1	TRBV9	CASSVETSAYNEQFF
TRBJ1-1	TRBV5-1	CASSPGDSPEAFF
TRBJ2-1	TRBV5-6	CASSLSPRVQFF
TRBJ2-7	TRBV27	CASSPGRGYEQYF
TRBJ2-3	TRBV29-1	CSVGRADTQYF
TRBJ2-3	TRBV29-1	CSVQGERYPVLPSTDTQYF
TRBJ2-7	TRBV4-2	CASSQSLGAYEQYF
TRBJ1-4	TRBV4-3	CASSPYRGTNEKLFF
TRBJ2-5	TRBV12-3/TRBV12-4	CASSKSGTSFISETQYF
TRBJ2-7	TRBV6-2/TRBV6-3	CASRKLTGYSSYEQYF
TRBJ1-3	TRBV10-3	CAISGSGPGNTIYF
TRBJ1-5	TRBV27	CASSFLGSNQPQHF
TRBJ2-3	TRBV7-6	CASSPTGLAGVDTQYF
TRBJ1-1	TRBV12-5	CASGYGSAGTEAFF
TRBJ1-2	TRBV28	CASSVGTGSNF
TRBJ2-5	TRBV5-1	CASSLRRGDQETQYF
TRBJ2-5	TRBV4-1	CASSQAPGLPETQYF
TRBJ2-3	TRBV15	CATSRGGSRGASTDTQYF
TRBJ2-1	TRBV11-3	CASSYRLAGERDEQFF
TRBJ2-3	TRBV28	CASSLFPSGTDTQYF
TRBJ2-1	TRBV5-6	CASSVSQGYEQFF
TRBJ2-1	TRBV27	CASSPGTPTDEQFF
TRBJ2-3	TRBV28	CASSLARGETDTQYF
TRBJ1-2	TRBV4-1	CASSQDSGASNGYTF
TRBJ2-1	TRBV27	CASSNSRDEQFF
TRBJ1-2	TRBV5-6	CASSPGTGNSDGYTF
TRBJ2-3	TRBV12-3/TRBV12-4	CASSFSGTTDTQYF
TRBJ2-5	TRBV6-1	CASSPHYSETQYF
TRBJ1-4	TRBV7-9	CASTRLGDEKLFF
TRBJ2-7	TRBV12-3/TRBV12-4	CASTSGLAGPEQYF
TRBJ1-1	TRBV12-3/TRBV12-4	CASSSWTGRAEAFF
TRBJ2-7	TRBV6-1	CASTRTGGTYEQYF
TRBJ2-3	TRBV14	CASSQVGSSTDTQYF
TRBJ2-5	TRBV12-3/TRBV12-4	CASSLGQAIQETQYF
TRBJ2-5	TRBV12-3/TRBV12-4	CASSPGQSLFSQETQYF